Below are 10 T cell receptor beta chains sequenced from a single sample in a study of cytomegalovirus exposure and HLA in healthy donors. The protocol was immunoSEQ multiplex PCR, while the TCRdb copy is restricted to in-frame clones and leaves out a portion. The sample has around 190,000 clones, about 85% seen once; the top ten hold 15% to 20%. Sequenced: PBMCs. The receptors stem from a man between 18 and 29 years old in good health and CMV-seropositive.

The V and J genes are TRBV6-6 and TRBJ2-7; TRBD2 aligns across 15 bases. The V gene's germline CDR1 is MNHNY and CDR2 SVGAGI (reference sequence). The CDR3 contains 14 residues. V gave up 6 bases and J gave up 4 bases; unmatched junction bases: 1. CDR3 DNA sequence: TGTGCCAGCAGGGGGACTAGCGGGAGGTACGAGCAGTACTTC. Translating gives CASRGTSGRYEQYF.

The CDR3 protein is CAGTGGLVNYGYTF. The CDR3 DNA is TGTGCCGGGACAGGGGGCCTAGTAAACTATGGCTACACCTTC. The gene calls are TRBV30 and TRBJ1-2, with TRBD1 identical over 12 bases. Germline CDR1 is GTSNPN and CDR2 is SVGIG (reference sequence). After removal of 8 bases from V and 2 bases from J, the junction contained 6 bases not matched to a gene. The CDR3 contains 14 residues.

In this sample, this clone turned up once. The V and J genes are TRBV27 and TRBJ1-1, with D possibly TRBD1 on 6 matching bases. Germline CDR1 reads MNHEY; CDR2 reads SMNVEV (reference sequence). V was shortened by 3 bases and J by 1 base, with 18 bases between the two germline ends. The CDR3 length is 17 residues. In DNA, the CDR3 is TGTGCCAGCAGTTTCTATTACGACACACAGGGGAACACTGAAGCTTTCTTT. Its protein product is CASSFYYDTQGNTEAFF.

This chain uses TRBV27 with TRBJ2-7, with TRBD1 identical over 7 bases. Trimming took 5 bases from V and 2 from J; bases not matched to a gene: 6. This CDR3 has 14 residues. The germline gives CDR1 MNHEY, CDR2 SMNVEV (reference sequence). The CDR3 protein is CASSVGQVPYEQYF. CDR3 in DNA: TGTGCCAGCAGTGTCGGACAGGTCCCCTACGAGCAGTACTTC.

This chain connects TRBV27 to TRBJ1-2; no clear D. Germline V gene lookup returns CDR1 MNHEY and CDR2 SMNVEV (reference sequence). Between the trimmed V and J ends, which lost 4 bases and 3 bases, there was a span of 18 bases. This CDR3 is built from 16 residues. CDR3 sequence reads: CASSSTRGSQYYGYTF. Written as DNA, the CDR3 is TGTGCCAGCAGTTCTACCCGGGGATCCCAATACTATGGCTACACCTTC.

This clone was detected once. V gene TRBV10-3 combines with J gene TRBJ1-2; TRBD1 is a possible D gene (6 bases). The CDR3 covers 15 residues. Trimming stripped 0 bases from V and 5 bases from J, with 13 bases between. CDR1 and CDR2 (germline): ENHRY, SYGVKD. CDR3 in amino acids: CAISESPTGRYGYTF. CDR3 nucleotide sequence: TGTGCCATCAGTGAGTCGCCTACAGGGCGGTATGGCTACACCTTC.

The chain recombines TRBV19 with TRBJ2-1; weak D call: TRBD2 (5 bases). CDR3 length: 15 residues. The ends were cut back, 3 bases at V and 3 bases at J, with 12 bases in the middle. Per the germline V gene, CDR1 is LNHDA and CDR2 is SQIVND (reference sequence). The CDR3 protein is CASSIVASYYNEQFF. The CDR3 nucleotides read TGTGCCAGTAGTATTGTCGCTAGCTACTACAATGAGCAGTTCTTC.

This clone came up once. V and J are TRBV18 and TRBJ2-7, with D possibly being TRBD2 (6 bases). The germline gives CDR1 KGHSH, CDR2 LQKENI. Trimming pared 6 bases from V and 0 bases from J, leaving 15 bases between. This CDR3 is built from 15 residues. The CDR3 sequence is CASSQDSGSSYEQYF. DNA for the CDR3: TGTGCCAGCTCTCAGGATAGCGGCTCCTCCTACGAGCAGTACTTC.

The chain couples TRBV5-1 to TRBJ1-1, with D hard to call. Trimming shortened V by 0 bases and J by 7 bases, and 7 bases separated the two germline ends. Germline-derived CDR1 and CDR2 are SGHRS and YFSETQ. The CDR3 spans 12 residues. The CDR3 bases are TGCGCCAGCAGCTTGGGAGAGGATGAAGCTTTCTTT. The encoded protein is CASSLGEDEAFF.

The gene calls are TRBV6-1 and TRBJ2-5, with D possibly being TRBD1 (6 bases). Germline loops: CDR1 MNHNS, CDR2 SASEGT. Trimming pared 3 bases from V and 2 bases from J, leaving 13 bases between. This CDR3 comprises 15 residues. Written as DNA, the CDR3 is TGTGCCAGCAGTGAGGCAGGGGACCTGCAAGAGACCCAGTACTTC. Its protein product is CASSEAGDLQETQYF.